These T cell receptor beta chains were read from a single sample in a study of cytomegalovirus exposure and HLA in healthy donors. Clones were read by immunoSEQ multiplex PCR, and TCRdb kept only the in-frame ones, dropping some. The sample lists approximately 240,000 clones; about 89% were seen once. The source material was PBMCs. Receptor source: a woman aged 18-35 years in good health and CMV-seronegative. The CDR3 runs from the conserved cysteine through the conserved F or W. Each record gives: J gene, V gene, D gene, clone size, CDR3 DNA, CDR3 protein. D genes are given only for firm matches. Some rows mark clone size as missing; the rest say once, few, many or name a class of expanded clone.

J: TRBJ2-3
V: TRBV6-1
D: NA
size: NA
DNA: TGTGCCAGCAGTGAATCTGCGGGAAGCACAGATACGCAGTATTTT
CDR3: CASSESAGSTDTQYF

J: TRBJ2-1
V: TRBV27
D: TRBD2
size: NA
DNA: TGTGCCAGCAGTTTAGCACCTTCCACTAGCGGGTTTTACAATGAGCAGTTCTTC
CDR3: CASSLAPSTSGFYNEQFF

J: TRBJ2-6
V: TRBV28
D: NA
size: NA
DNA: TGTGCCAGCAGTTTATGGCCAGTCTTCTCTGGGGCCAACGTCCTGACTTTC
CDR3: CASSLWPVFSGANVLTF

J: TRBJ1-1
V: TRBV27
D: TRBD1
size: NA
DNA: TGTGCCAGCAGCCGAAGACCGATACAGGGGGAGAACACTGAAGCTTTCTTT
CDR3: CASSRRPIQGENTEAFF

J: TRBJ2-7
V: TRBV5-4
D: TRBD1
size: NA
DNA: TGTGCCAGCAGCAGTCGACAGGGGGCCTACGAGCAGTACTTC
CDR3: CASSSRQGAYEQYF

J: TRBJ1-5
V: TRBV28
D: NA
size: once
DNA: TGTGCCAGCAGTAGCCTCTATAGCAATCAGCCCCAGCATTTT
CDR3: CASSSLYSNQPQHF

J: TRBJ2-7
V: TRBV6-1
D: TRBD1
size: NA
DNA: TGTGCCAGCAGTGAAGGAAGGGGACAGGGGGCGTCCGAGCAGTACTTC
CDR3: CASSEGRGQGASEQYF

J: TRBJ2-5
V: TRBV5-4
D: TRBD1
size: NA
DNA: TGTGCCAGCAGCTTGGACAGGGGCAAGCAAGAGACCCAGTACTTC
CDR3: CASSLDRGKQETQYF

J: TRBJ1-1
V: TRBV2
D: TRBD1
size: NA
DNA: TGTGCCAGCGAAGGGACAGGGGGCACTGAAGCTTTCTTT
CDR3: CASEGTGGTEAFF

J: TRBJ2-7
V: TRBV5-1
D: TRBD1
size: NA
DNA: TGCGCCAGCAGCTTGGGGTATGGGATACAGGGGTACTCCTACGAGCAGTACTTC
CDR3: CASSLGYGIQGYSYEQYF

J: TRBJ2-1
V: TRBV7-2
D: NA
size: NA
DNA: TGTGCCAGCAGCAACGGGACTGTCTTCATAGAGCAGTTCTTC
CDR3: CASSNGTVFIEQFF

J: TRBJ2-7
V: TRBV30
D: NA
size: NA
DNA: TGTGCCTGCCGGGGAGGCCGGGCCGAGCAGTACTTC
CDR3: CACRGGRAEQYF

J: TRBJ1-4
V: TRBV5-4
D: NA
size: NA
DNA: TGTGCCAGCAGCTTAGGGACATCCGCAACTAATGAAAAACTGTTTTTT
CDR3: CASSLGTSATNEKLFF

J: TRBJ1-5
V: TRBV5-4
D: NA
size: NA
DNA: TGTGCCAGCAGCCTAGACGGGGGAAGTCAGCCCCAGCATTTT
CDR3: CASSLDGGSQPQHF

J: TRBJ2-7
V: TRBV15
D: TRBD1
size: NA
DNA: TGTGCCACCAGCGACCCCGGGACAGGGACTTCCAGCTCCTACGAGCAGTACTTC
CDR3: CATSDPGTGTSSSYEQYF

J: TRBJ1-1
V: TRBV5-1
D: NA
size: NA
DNA: TGCGCCAGCAGCCAGGGGCTGGGCACTGAAGCTTTCTTT
CDR3: CASSQGLGTEAFF

J: TRBJ1-1
V: TRBV21-1
D: NA
size: NA
DNA: TGTGCCAGCAGAAGACCCAGGGGGAAAGAGACTGAAGCTTTCTTT
CDR3: CASRRPRGKETEAFF

J: TRBJ2-7
V: TRBV2
D: NA
size: few
DNA: TGTGCCAGCAGTGACAACAGGGCTTACTCCTACGAGCAGTACTTC
CDR3: CASSDNRAYSYEQYF

J: TRBJ1-2
V: TRBV11-2
D: NA
size: NA
DNA: TGTGCCAGCAGCTTCACAGGATCCTATGGCTACACCTTC
CDR3: CASSFTGSYGYTF

J: TRBJ2-2
V: TRBV9
D: TRBD2
size: few
DNA: TGTGCCAGCAGCAGCGGGAGGGCGAACACCGGGGAGCTGTTTTTT
CDR3: CASSSGRANTGELFF

J: TRBJ2-4
V: TRBV2
D: NA
size: NA
DNA: TGTGCCAGCAGGGACAGCCAAAACATTCAGTACTTC
CDR3: CASRDSQNIQYF

J: TRBJ2-7
V: TRBV15
D: NA
size: NA
DNA: TGTGCCACCAGCGGATCCCCAGGCGGGTACGAGCAGTACTTC
CDR3: CATSGSPGGYEQYF

J: TRBJ1-4
V: TRBV4-1
D: NA
size: NA
DNA: TGCGCCAGCAGCCAAGATCCGGGGTCGCGTGAAAAACTGTTTTTT
CDR3: CASSQDPGSREKLFF

J: TRBJ2-1
V: TRBV2
D: NA
size: NA
DNA: TGTGCCAGCAGTGTCTGGACATACAATGAGCAGTTCTTC
CDR3: CASSVWTYNEQFF

J: TRBJ2-7
V: TRBV7-3
D: TRBD2
size: NA
DNA: TGTGCCAGCAGCTTAGGGTGGACTAGCGGGAACGAGCAGTACTTC
CDR3: CASSLGWTSGNEQYF

J: TRBJ1-2
V: TRBV19
D: NA
size: NA
DNA: TGTGCCAGTAGTATAGGCAGGAGGGGTGGCTACACCTTC
CDR3: CASSIGRRGGYTF

J: TRBJ2-7
V: TRBV5-4
D: TRBD2
size: many
DNA: TGTGCCAGCAGGGGGAGTACTAGCGGCCCCCACGAGCAGTACTTC
CDR3: CASRGSTSGPHEQYF

J: TRBJ2-7
V: TRBV6-5
D: NA
size: many
DNA: TGTGCCAGCAGTTGGGGCACCTCTACGGGGCAGTACTTC
CDR3: CASSWGTSTGQYF

J: TRBJ2-7
V: TRBV7-9
D: TRBD2
size: few
DNA: TGTGCCAGCAGCGCCACTAGCGGGAGGGTCGGGGAGCAGTACTTC
CDR3: CASSATSGRVGEQYF

J: TRBJ2-7
V: TRBV5-1
D: TRBD2
size: NA
DNA: TGCGCCAGCTCGAGGCGGGGTAGCGGGAGCTACGAGCAGTACTTC
CDR3: CASSRRGSGSYEQYF

J: TRBJ2-7
V: TRBV30
D: NA
size: NA
DNA: TGTGCCTGGAGTGCAGCCGGGGTCGAGCAGTACTTC
CDR3: CAWSAAGVEQYF

J: TRBJ2-7
V: TRBV27
D: NA
size: NA
DNA: TGTGCCAGCAGTTTACGGGCTGAGACAGGCTACGAGCAGTACTTC
CDR3: CASSLRAETGYEQYF

J: TRBJ2-4
V: TRBV6-6
D: NA
size: NA
DNA: TGTGCCAGCAGTTCTCTTCGGACAGATAAAAACATTCAGTACTTC
CDR3: CASSSLRTDKNIQYF

J: TRBJ2-7
V: TRBV27
D: TRBD1
size: NA
DNA: TGTGCCAGCAGTTTTAGGACAGGGGGGAGTGAGCAGTACTTC
CDR3: CASSFRTGGSEQYF

J: TRBJ2-1
V: TRBV29-1
D: NA
size: NA
DNA: TGCAGCGTAGCCCTTGAAGAGGGGGGGAAGTCCTACAATGAGCAGTTCTTC
CDR3: CSVALEEGGKSYNEQFF

J: TRBJ2-5
V: TRBV19
D: TRBD2
size: NA
DNA: TGTGCCAGTAGGCCCGGTTTCGGGGGGGAGACCCAGTACTTC
CDR3: CASRPGFGGETQYF

J: TRBJ2-7
V: TRBV5-1
D: TRBD2
size: NA
DNA: TGCGCCAGCAGACTAGCGGATTCCTACGAGCAGTACTTC
CDR3: CASRLADSYEQYF

J: TRBJ2-7
V: TRBV6-5
D: NA
size: NA
DNA: TGTGCCAGCAGTAGAAATCAGGGCCTCGAGCAGTACTTC
CDR3: CASSRNQGLEQYF

J: TRBJ2-7
V: TRBV5-1
D: TRBD1
size: NA
DNA: TGCGCCAGCAGCCTGGACAGGGGGCACGAGGAGCAGTACTTC
CDR3: CASSLDRGHEEQYF

J: TRBJ1-5
V: TRBV27
D: NA
size: once
DNA: TGTGCCAGCAGTTTATCACGGTCGAGCTCCGGCAATCAGCCCCAGCATTTT
CDR3: CASSLSRSSSGNQPQHF

J: TRBJ1-1
V: TRBV25-1
D: NA
size: NA
DNA: TGTGCCAGCAGTGAATATACAGCCAACACTGAAGCTTTCTTT
CDR3: CASSEYTANTEAFF

J: TRBJ1-5
V: TRBV30
D: NA
size: NA
DNA: TGTGCCTGGAGTTTACCGGGACACGGAAATCAGCCCCAGCATTTT
CDR3: CAWSLPGHGNQPQHF

J: TRBJ1-5
V: TRBV7-9
D: TRBD1
size: NA
DNA: TGTGCCAGCAGCACGGGGGACAGCAGTGTTTTAGGTCAGCCCCAGCATTTT
CDR3: CASSTGDSSVLGQPQHF

J: TRBJ2-1
V: TRBV10-1
D: TRBD1
size: NA
DNA: TGCGCCAGCAGTGAGCAGGGGGCCGTTTCCTACAATGAGCAGTTCTTC
CDR3: CASSEQGAVSYNEQFF

J: TRBJ2-1
V: TRBV4-2
D: TRBD2
size: once
DNA: TGTGCCAGCAGCCAAGATCCCCTAGCGGGAGGGTCCTACAATGAGCAGTTCTTC
CDR3: CASSQDPLAGGSYNEQFF

J: TRBJ2-1
V: TRBV29-1
D: NA
size: NA
DNA: TGCAGCGTTGGAGGGAGACCAGGTGAGCAGTTCTTC
CDR3: CSVGGRPGEQFF

J: TRBJ2-1
V: TRBV11-1
D: TRBD1
size: NA
DNA: TGTGCCAGCAGCTTTCAGGGACAGAAACACAATGAGCAGTTCTTC
CDR3: CASSFQGQKHNEQFF

J: TRBJ2-2
V: TRBV2
D: TRBD1
size: NA
DNA: TGTGCCAGCCTTTTGAGGACAGGGGAAACCGGGGAGCTGTTTTTT
CDR3: CASLLRTGETGELFF

J: TRBJ2-1
V: TRBV9
D: TRBD2
size: NA
DNA: TGTGCCAGCAGCCCAGGTGGCGGGAGGACCTACAATGAGCAGTTCTTC
CDR3: CASSPGGGRTYNEQFF

J: TRBJ1-6
V: TRBV6-4
D: TRBD1
size: NA
DNA: TGTGCCAGCAGTGACTCGACAGGGGGTAATTCACCCCTCCACTTT
CDR3: CASSDSTGGNSPLHF